This is a list of T cell receptor beta chains from one sample in a study of OX40 agonist ivuxolimab in advanced cancers. Clones were read by immunoSEQ multiplex PCR, and TCRdb kept only the in-frame ones, dropping some. Counted here are approximately 61,000 clones, around 89% occurring once; the ten biggest clones make up over 15%. The sample in question was CD4+ or CD8+ T cells sorted from blood, obtained in a trial of the OX40 agonist ivuxolimab. The source is an adult with an advanced solid tumor such as melanoma, head and neck, liver or kidney cancer. CDR3s include the opening cysteine and the closing phenylalanine or tryptophan. The D gene is left open where the match is weak. Clone sizes are given selectively: once, few, many, or a class where the clone is expanded.

V,J,D,size,CDR3,DNA
TRBV5-8,TRBJ2-1,TRBD2,.,CASSLTLRTSGRNEQFF,TGTGCCAGCAGCTTGACCCTTAGGACTAGCGGGAGGAATGAGCAGTTCTTC
TRBV27,TRBJ2-7,TRBD2,.,CASSLSVAGVYEQYF,TGTGCCAGCAGTTTATCGGTAGCGGGAGTATACGAGCAGTACTTC
TRBV6-1,TRBJ2-7,.,.,CASSEALRHFRSYEQYF,TGTGCCAGCAGTGAAGCGCTTCGACATTTCCGCTCCTACGAGCAGTACTTC
TRBV27,TRBJ2-1,.,.,CADPNEQFF,TGTGCCGACCCGAATGAGCAGTTCTTC
TRBV9,TRBJ2-1,.,.,CASAGRNNEQFF,TGTGCCAGCGCGGGTAGGAACAATGAGCAGTTCTTC
TRBV5-6,TRBJ2-1,TRBD2,.,CASSTGLAGDKQFF,TGTGCCAGCAGCACTGGCCTAGCGGGAGATAAGCAGTTCTTC
TRBV7-9,TRBJ2-3,TRBD2,.,CASSPGIAGGGGTQYF,TGTGCCAGCAGCCCCGGAATAGCGGGGGGGGGAGGAACGCAGTATTTT
TRBV7-9,TRBJ2-1,TRBD2,.,CASSLVGGSSYNEQFF,TGTGCCAGCAGCTTAGTAGGCGGGAGCTCCTACAATGAGCAGTTCTTC
TRBV4-1,TRBJ2-7,.,once,CASSQDFAEQYF,TGCGCCAGCAGCCAAGATTTCGCCGAGCAGTACTTC
TRBV21-1,TRBJ2-2,.,.,CASTTPGGANIGELFF,TGTGCCAGCACCACCCCAGGGGGCGCAAATATCGGGGAGCTGTTTTTT
TRBV28,TRBJ2-1,TRBD1,.,CASSLSAGGDEQFF,TGTGCCAGCAGTTTATCGGCAGGGGGCGATGAGCAGTTCTTC
TRBV5-4,TRBJ2-3,.,.,CASSPEGADTQYF,TGTGCCAGCAGCCCCGAAGGTGCAGATACGCAGTATTTT
TRBV12-5,TRBJ2-3,TRBD2,.,CASGFTAGTTDTQYF,TGTGCTAGTGGGTTCACAGCGGGGACTACAGATACGCAGTATTTT
TRBV2,TRBJ2-1,.,.,CASNFGASWVF,TGTGCCAGCAATTTTGGCGCTAGTTGGGTCTTC
TRBV5-1,TRBJ2-7,.,.,CASSLAVRREQYF,TGCGCCAGCAGCTTGGCGGTCCGGCGGGAGCAGTACTTC
TRBV23-1,TRBJ2-5,.,.,CASSPQGETQYF,TGCGCCAGCAGTCCTCAGGGGGAGACCCAGTACTTC
TRBV4-3,TRBJ2-3,.,.,CASSQDSPAASTDTQYF,TGCGCCAGCAGCCAAGATAGTCCAGCGGCGAGCACAGATACGCAGTATTTT
TRBV7-2,TRBJ2-2,.,.,CASLVQVGTGELFF,TGTGCCAGCCTGGTCCAGGTCGGCACCGGGGAGCTGTTTTTT
TRBV4-2,TRBJ1-1,.,.,CASSQGGGAEAFF,TGTGCCAGCAGCCAAGGAGGGGGAGCTGAAGCTTTCTTT
TRBV7-9,TRBJ1-1,.,.,CASTLGVSTEAFF,TGTGCCAGCACCCTAGGGGTGAGCACTGAAGCTTTCTTT
TRBV7-7,TRBJ2-1,TRBD2,few,CASSLNPSGSHEQFF,TGTGCTAGCAGCTTAAATCCTAGCGGGAGTCATGAGCAGTTCTTC
TRBV11-2,TRBJ2-3,.,once,CASSLNPRADTQYF,TGTGCCAGCAGCTTAAATCCCCGGGCAGATACGCAGTATTTT
TRBV4-2,TRBJ1-5,.,once,CASRKEAEGNQPQHF,TGTGCCAGCAGAAAGGAGGCAGAGGGCAATCAGCCCCAGCATTTT
TRBV7-8,TRBJ2-7,.,.,CASSLLEAYEQYF,TGTGCCAGCAGCCTACTGGAAGCCTACGAGCAGTACTTC
TRBV13,TRBJ2-3,.,.,CASSLGGTDTQYF,TGTGCCAGCAGCTTGGGCGGCACAGATACGCAGTATTTT
TRBV4-3,TRBJ1-5,.,.,CASSQDRLSNQPQHF,TGCGCCAGCAGCCAAGATCGACTAAGCAATCAGCCCCAGCATTTT
TRBV6-6,TRBJ2-3,.,.,CASSYGREYTDTQYF,TGTGCCAGCAGTTATGGCAGGGAGTACACAGATACGCAGTATTTT
TRBV28,TRBJ2-7,.,.,CASSLSPMNEQYF,TGTGCCAGCAGTTTAAGTCCCATGAACGAGCAGTACTTC
TRBV6-5,TRBJ1-2,.,.,CASSLGPGSGMGYTF,TGTGCCAGCAGCCTCGGACCGGGGAGTGGCATGGGCTACACCTTC
TRBV29-1,TRBJ1-1,.,.,CSVSRGNTEAFF,TGCAGCGTTAGTCGGGGCAACACTGAAGCTTTCTTT
TRBV11-3,TRBJ2-3,TRBD2,.,CASSFQTSGSTDTQYF,TGTGCCAGCAGCTTCCAAACTAGCGGGAGCACAGATACGCAGTATTTT
TRBV9,TRBJ2-7,.,.,CASSVGWGSGSYEQYF,TGTGCCAGCAGCGTAGGATGGGGTAGCGGCTCCTACGAGCAGTACTTC
TRBV4-3,TRBJ2-7,TRBD1,.,CASSQDRTGDDEQYF,TGCGCCAGCAGCCAAGATAGAACAGGGGACGACGAGCAGTACTTC
TRBV7-9,TRBJ2-3,.,.,CASSPDSYSPDTQYF,TGTGCCAGCAGTCCGGACTCTTACTCACCAGATACGCAGTATTTT
TRBV21-1,TRBJ2-1,.,.,CASSTRLLVLSEQFF,TGTGCCAGCAGCACCAGGCTCCTAGTGTTAAGTGAGCAGTTCTTC
TRBV28,TRBJ2-7,.,.,CASSSGLSVSEQYF,TGTGCCAGCAGTTCGGGACTTAGCGTCTCCGAGCAGTACTTC
TRBV10-3,TRBJ2-7,.,.,CAILVTASGEYEQYF,TGTGCCATCTTGGTGACAGCCTCAGGGGAGTACGAGCAGTACTTC
TRBV5-4,TRBJ2-1,TRBD1,.,CASSSPGQGYNEQFF,TGTGCCAGCAGCTCACCGGGACAGGGGTACAATGAGCAGTTCTTC
TRBV7-2,TRBJ2-7,.,.,CASSGRSGGPYEQYF,TGTGCCAGCAGCGGAAGAAGCGGAGGCCCCTACGAGCAGTACTTC
TRBV13,TRBJ2-3,.,.,CASSLDLHDSTDTQYF,TGTGCCAGCAGCTTAGACCTGCACGACAGCACAGATACGCAGTATTTT
TRBV7-9,TRBJ2-7,.,.,CASSSGREYEQYF,TGTGCCAGCAGCTCCGGAAGGGAATACGAGCAGTACTTC
TRBV11-3,TRBJ2-1,.,.,CASSPAVGKNEQFF,TGTGCCAGCAGCCCCGCAGTGGGGAAAAATGAGCAGTTCTTC
TRBV5-1,TRBJ2-1,TRBD1,.,CASSWGQSSYNEQFF,TGCGCCAGCAGCTGGGGACAGAGCTCCTACAATGAGCAGTTCTTC
TRBV19,TRBJ2-2,TRBD2,.,CGSRLASGRANTGELFF,TGTGGCAGCCGGTTGGCTAGCGGGAGGGCGAACACCGGGGAGCTGTTTTTT
TRBV27,TRBJ2-5,TRBD2,.,CASSFAGGAETQYF,TGTGCCAGCAGTTTTGCGGGAGGGGCAGAGACCCAGTACTTC